The 13 T cell receptor beta chains reported below all come from one sample, sequenced in a study of prognosis after radiotherapy for stage I lung cancer. Two rounds of multiplex PCR amplified TCR beta CDR3 from genomic DNA. First-round PCR employed TRBV- and TRBJ-specific primers for each gene. TCRdb redid the calling of the multiplex PCR reads with MiXCR, one entry per CDR3 protein. The data contain about 30,000 distinct CDR3 sequences, 31% of them singletons. Sequencing was performed on PBMCs, taken before or after stereotactic body radiation therapy (not recorded which). All receptors derive from a donor aged 50 or older with non-small cell lung cancer.

Concerning this clonotype itself: A read error likely explains this, since a far larger clone differs by one base. J is TRBJ2-1 and V is TRBV6-4; no clear D. CDR3 length: 13 amino acids. Germline assignment: CDR1 MRHNA and CDR2 SNTAGT. V lost 7 bases, J lost 6 bases, and 13 bases lay in between. The CDR3 is CASIAQGFNEQFF. In DNA, the CDR3 is TGTGCCAGCATAGCCCAAGGTTTCAATGAGCAGTTCTTC.

This clonotype was seen many times. The chain recombines TRBV3-1 with TRBJ2-1; tentative D call: TRBD1 (6 bases). The CDR3 has 14 amino acids. Germline V gene lookup returns CDR1 LGHDT and CDR2 YNNKEL (reference sequence). The V end was cut by 2 bases, the J end by 5 bases, with 10 bases between. The CDR3 bases are TGTGCCAGCAGCCAATCGGACAGCAACAATGAGCAGTTCTTC. Translating gives CASSQSDSNNEQFF.

This clonotype occurred many times. In nucleotides, the CDR3 is TGTGCCAGCAGCTTAGCCTCTGAGGAACCAAACACCGGGGAGCTGTTTTTT. Protein: CASSLASEEPNTGELFF. This chain uses TRBV7-8 with TRBJ2-2; D gene ambiguous. V was trimmed by 0 bases and J by 2 bases, leaving 13 bases between them. This CDR3 has 17 residues. Germline V gives CDR1 SGHVS, CDR2 FQNEAQ.

This clonotype was detected ten times or more. The CDR3 here is CASSYTSSGNTIYF. In DNA form, the CDR3 reads TGTGCCAGCAGTTACACCAGCTCTGGAAACACCATATATTTT. V is TRBV12-3 or TRBV12-4 and J is TRBJ1-3, with D unresolved. The CDR3 spans 14 residues. V was cut by 4 bases and J by 0 bases, with 7 bases left in between.

On this clonotype itself: A much larger clone differs from this one at a single base, so this may be a read error. This sequence joins TRBV2 and TRBJ1-4; the D gene is possibly TRBD1 (6 bases). Germline V gene sequence: CDR1 SNHLY, CDR2 FYNNEI. This CDR3 is built from 14 residues. The CDR3: CTSSEGGYREKLFF. The CDR3 region has the DNA TGTACCAGCAGTGAGGGGGGGTATCGGGAAAAACTGTTTTTT.

This clonotype showed up many times. The gene calls are TRBV28 and TRBJ2-1, with D uncertain. The CDR3 extends over 18 amino acids. The germline gives CDR1 MDHEN, CDR2 SYDVKM. With 3 bases removed from V and 0 bases from J, the gap between germline ends came to 18 bases. The CDR3 sequence: CASSFRLGGVSSYNEQFF. In nucleotides, the CDR3 is TGTGCCAGCAGTTTCCGTCTGGGCGGAGTAAGCTCCTACAATGAGCAGTTCTTC.

In its sample, this clonotype was seen many times. CDR3 nucleotide sequence: TGTGCCAGCAGCCGCTCGGGGACAGCAATGGGCACTGAAGCTTTCTTT. Its translation is CASSRSGTAMGTEAFF. The V call is TRBV27, the J call TRBJ1-1; 7 positions agree with TRBD1. Germline V gene lookup returns CDR1 MNHEY and CDR2 SMNVEV (reference sequence). This CDR3 is 16 amino acids long. With V trimmed by 6 bases and J by 4 bases, 14 bases remained unmatched.

This clonotype has a count of ten or more. V and J are TRBV2 and TRBJ2-5; TRBD2 matches at 9 bases. This CDR3 is built from 16 residues. Trimming cost V 6 bases and J 5 bases; bases outside gene matches: 13. Per the germline V gene, CDR1 is SNHLY and CDR2 is FYNNEI. Here the CDR3 DNA reads TGTGCCAGCAGAAGAGATTTAGCGGGAGTTTATGAGACCCAGTACTTC. It codes for CASRRDLAGVYETQYF.

This clonotype was seen ten or more times. The chain carries TRBV3-1 and TRBJ2-3; 12 bases map to TRBD2. Germline lookup yields CDR1 LGHDT and CDR2 YNNKEL (reference sequence). The junction had 8 bases not matched to a gene; V was cut back by 1 base and J by 6 bases. This CDR3 is built from 17 residues. The CDR3 DNA follows: TGTGCCAGCAGCCAAGTCGGACTAGCGGGGAAGGGGGATACGCAGTATTTT. Translated: CASSQVGLAGKGDTQYF.

The rearrangement uses TRBV6-9 and TRBJ2-7, with TRBD2 as a possible D gene (5 bases). Germline CDR1 and CDR2: MNHGY and SVAAGI. The CDR3 has 13 residues. V was shortened by 3 bases and J by 7 bases, with 13 bases between the two germline ends. The CDR3 loop is CASSYEETTEQYF. The CDR3 coding sequence is TGTGCCAGCAGTTACGAAGAGACTACGGAGCAGTACTTC.

For this clonotype: One junction end does not reproduce the germline sequence, and a read error may be involved. This chain connects TRBV5-1 to TRBJ2-7; 9 bases fit TRBD2. CDR1 SGHRS and CDR2 YFSETQ come from the germline V gene. The CDR3 runs 17 residues. In DNA form, the CDR3 reads TGCGCCAGCATCTTGGCTAGGGCCAGCGGGGGGTGGTACGAGCAGTACTTC. Protein product: CASILARASGGWYEQYF.

The CDR3, as DNA: TGTGCCAGCAGCCCCAGATGGACAGGTAACAATGAGCAGTTCTTC. Translation gives CASSPRWTGNNEQFF. The chain carries TRBV28 and TRBJ2-1; 7 bases are a match to TRBD1. Germline V gene lookup returns CDR1 MDHEN and CDR2 SYDVKM. CDR3 length: 15 amino acids. V trimming: 6 bases; J trimming: 5 bases; junction bases outside the gene matches: 10.

This clonotype was counted a single time. V and J are TRBV7-2 and TRBJ2-5, with 9 positions matching TRBD2. The length of the CDR3 is 15 residues. Germline CDR1 SGHTA, CDR2 FQGNSA. J lost 5 bases, V lost 4 bases, and 8 bases had no gene match. The CDR3 DNA reads TGTGCCAGCAGCTATAGCGGGAGATACGGGGAGACCCAGTACTTC. Translated, it gives CASSYSGRYGETQYF.